This T cell receptor beta chain was observed in a study of blood T cell repertoires in COVID-19. Germline V gives CDR1 LNHDA, CDR2 SQIVND (reference sequence). CDR3 length equals 16 residues. V was pared by 5 bases and J by 7 bases, with 23 bases between. Some clones are missing from TCRdb's copy, which holds only in-frame ones; the method was immunoSEQ multiplex PCR. The table records 250,000 to 300,000 clones, around 90% of them present only once. The material sequenced was peripheral blood. The V call is TRBV19, the J call TRBJ1-2; no clear D gene. This sequence originates from a woman aged 40 to 50 with acute or convalescent COVID-19. Here the CDR3 reads CASSPTRTGGSAGYTF. The CDR3 region has the DNA TGTGCCAGTAGTCCCACCCGGACGGGAGGGTCCGCTGGCTACACCTTC.